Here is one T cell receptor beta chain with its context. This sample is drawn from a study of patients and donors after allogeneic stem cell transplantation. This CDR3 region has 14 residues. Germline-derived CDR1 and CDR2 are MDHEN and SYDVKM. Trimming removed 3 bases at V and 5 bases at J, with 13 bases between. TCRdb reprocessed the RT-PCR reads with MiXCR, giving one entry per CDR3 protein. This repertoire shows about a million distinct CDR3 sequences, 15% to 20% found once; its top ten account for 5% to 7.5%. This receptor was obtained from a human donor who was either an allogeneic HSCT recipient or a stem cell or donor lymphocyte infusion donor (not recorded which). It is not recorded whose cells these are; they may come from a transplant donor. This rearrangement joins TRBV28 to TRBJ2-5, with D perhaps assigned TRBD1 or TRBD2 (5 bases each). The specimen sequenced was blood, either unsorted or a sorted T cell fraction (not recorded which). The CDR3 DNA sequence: TGTGCCAGCAGTTTCTTCGAGGGGTCGGAGACCCAGTACTTC. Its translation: CASSFFEGSETQYF.